The 7 T cell receptor beta chains listed next were all sequenced from one sample in a study of T cell repertoires in cytomegalovirus infection. TCRdb recomputed calls from the reads with MiXCR, one row per CDR3 protein. The sample has 480,000 or so distinct CDR3 sequences, 11% seen once. Material for sequencing was PBMCs. These receptors were taken from a human donor in good health (CMV status not recorded). Some clones in this sample may be carry-over from other donors' samples.

This clonotype was seen only a few times. This rearrangement joins TRBV7-9 to TRBJ1-1; the D is unclear. Germline CDR1 reads SEHNR; CDR2 reads FQNEAQ (reference sequence). CDR3 length equals 12 residues. V lost 3 bases, J lost 2 bases, and 4 bases lay in between. The chain's CDR3 is CASSFVNTEAFF. The CDR3, as DNA: TGTGCCAGCAGCTTTGTCAACACTGAAGCTTTCTTT.

This clonotype was detected ten times or more. V is TRBV28 and J is TRBJ2-1, with D unresolved. The length of the CDR3 is 12 residues. Germline lookup yields CDR1 MDHEN and CDR2 SYDVKM. V gave up 4 bases and J gave up 4 bases, with 5 bases separating them. As DNA, the CDR3 is TGTGCCAGCAGTTCAAATTACAATGAGCAGTTCTTC. It yields the protein CASSSNYNEQFF.

J is TRBJ2-7 and V is TRBV5-1; D remains ambiguous. The CDR3 runs 16 residues. Trimming left V 0 bases short and J 1 base short, with 14 bases between. The germline gives CDR1 SGHRS, CDR2 YFSETQ. The CDR3 sequence is CASSLVGQASSYEQYF. CDR3 sequence (DNA): TGCGCCAGCAGCTTGGTGGGCCAAGCGTCTTCCTACGAGCAGTACTTC.

This clonotype has more than one count but fewer than ten. V and J are TRBV29-1 and TRBJ2-7, with D perhaps matching TRBD1 (6 bases). From germline, CDR1 is SQVTM and CDR2 ANQGSEA. Trimming removed 7 bases from V and 0 bases from J, with 13 bases in between. The CDR3 has 13 amino acids. In nucleotides, the CDR3 is TGCAGCGCCAATACAGGGACCTCCTACGAGCAGTACTTC. Amino acids: CSANTGTSYEQYF.

Here the CDR3 reads CASSPFSGSEGEDTQYF. CDR3 bases: TGTGCCAGCAGTCCTTTTAGCGGGAGTGAGGGGGAGGATACGCAGTATTTT. V and J are TRBV6-6 and TRBJ2-3, with 9 bases that match TRBD2. V lost 5 bases, J lost 6 bases, and 15 bases stayed unmatched. The CDR3 is 17 residues long. Germline CDR1 is MNHNY and CDR2 is SVGAGI (reference sequence).

This clonotype was picked up many times. The chain uses TRBV12-3 or TRBV12-4 and TRBJ2-7; 9 nucleotides align to TRBD2. V trimming: 10 bases; J trimming: 1 base; junction bases outside the gene matches: 8. This CDR3 has 14 amino acids. The CDR3 coding sequence is TGTGCCACCTCAGCGACTAGCGGATCCTACGAGCAGTACTTC. Protein sequence: CATSATSGSYEQYF.

CDR3 nucleotides: TGTGCCAGCAGTTCACCGACTCGCACCAATGAGCAGTTCTTC. Protein: CASSSPTRTNEQFF. The chain carries TRBV27 and TRBJ2-1, with unresolved D. Germline CDR1 and CDR2: MNHEY and SMNVEV (reference sequence). This CDR3 spans 14 amino acids. The V end was cut by 4 bases, the J end by 6 bases, with 13 bases between.